This TCR beta chain emerged from a study of tumor-infiltrating lymphocytes in primary liver carcinoma. On the study more broadly: Regardless of tissue type, samples showed similar yields of roughly 3.65 to 8 million productive TCRbeta reads.

The V gene end was trimmed by 8 bases and the J gene end by 3 bases; junction bases not matched to a gene: 5. CDR3 length: 14 amino acids. Worth noting for this clonotype: The antigen remains undetermined. This may be a read error: a much more frequent sequence differs by one nucleotide.

Study observations and caveats: Less overlap was seen in tumor-adjacent and tumor-blood pairs than in tumor region pairs.

The tissue used was unsorted bulk material of roughly 17-32 mg. RNA and DNA were co-extracted from it with the AllPrep DNA/RNA mini kit. Patients' primary liver carcinoma was surgically resected. From about 0.5 ug of total RNA, TCR beta-specific cDNA was reverse-transcribed using a constant-region primer. Libraries of TCR beta came from three nested multiplex PCR rounds with slightly modified ARM-PCR. Investigators reported that the first two PCR rounds, at about 11 cycles each, used TRBV1-TRBV30 forward primers with a C-beta reverse primer. TCRdb processed the multiplex PCR reads anew with MiXCR; each CDR3 protein has one entry. In the table there are 90,000 to 150,000 distinct CDR3 sequences, around 70% of which are singletons.

This TCR was recovered from a woman aged 60-75 years with primary liver carcinoma and hepatitis B virus infection. The chain employs TRBV12-3 or TRBV12-4 and TRBJ2-4; 9 bases map to TRBD1. Sequencing input: tumor-adjacent normal liver tissue. The CDR3: CASAQTGGKNIQYF. CDR3 nucleotide sequence: TGTGCCAGCGCCCAGACAGGGGGCAAAAACATTCAGTACTTC.